The next 7 T cell receptor beta chains were all read from a single sample in a study of blood T cells in healthy people across ages. Sample-barcoded 5' priming and a J-beta primer mix drove a second PCR of about 7 to 11 cycles. TCRdb reprocessed the 5' RACE reads via MiXCR and lists one record per CDR3 protein. This sample has roughly 800,000 distinct CDR3 sequences; nearly 60% occur once, and the top ten carry about 20%. Material for sequencing was blood. These TCRs come from a man in his thirties or forties in good health.

The CDR3, as DNA: TGCAGTGCTAGAGACTCGGGACCGGGTCTCCCATACGAGCAGTACTTC. Its translation: CSARDSGPGLPYEQYF. The genes are TRBV20-1 and TRBJ2-5; D may correspond to TRBD1 or TRBD2 (5 bases each). The J call may be wrong; the DNA end is better matched by TRBJ2-7. Germline V CDR1 and CDR2: DFQATT, SNEGSKA (reference sequence). This CDR3 is built from 16 residues.

This clonotype appeared many times. J is TRBJ1-2 and V is TRBV30; D is unresolved. Trimming removed 4 bases at V and 4 bases at J, with 7 bases between. The germline V gene encodes CDR1 GTSNPN and CDR2 SVGIG (reference sequence). There are 11 residues in the CDR3. The CDR3 reads CAWTSAYGYTF. The CDR3 coding sequence is TGTGCCTGGACCTCGGCCTATGGCTACACCTTC.

In its sample, this clonotype was seen a few times. The CDR3 sequence: CASSLRQAGALSPQYF. The CDR3 DNA reads TGTGCCAGCAGCTTAAGACAAGCGGGAGCTCTTAGTCCGCAGTACTTC. This rearrangement joins TRBV7-2 to TRBJ2-5, with 8 bases lining up with TRBD2. The J segment lost 11 bases and the V segment lost 2 bases, leaving 16 bases of the junction unmatched. CDR1 and CDR2 from the germline V gene are SGHTA and FQGNSA. The CDR3 length is 16 residues.

This CDR3 reads CATQTSPLRERYF. DNA of the CDR3: TGTGCCACCCAGACATCCCCTCTGCGAGAGCGGTACTTC. The gene calls are TRBV21-1 and TRBJ2-5; the table's D gene call, TRBD1, was not cross checked with the DNA. TRBV21-1 is a known pseudogene. The CDR3 has 13 residues.

This chain links TRBV29-1 with TRBJ2-1; 7 bases align to TRBD1. After removal of 5 bases from V and 13 bases from J, the junction contained 23 bases not matched to a gene. Germline V lookup: CDR1 SQVTM, CDR2 ANQGSEA. This CDR3 is built from 16 residues. CDR3 sequence (DNA): TGCAGCGTTAATTACCGGGACAGCGAATTCCAAGAGACCCAGTTCTTC. Its protein product is CSVNYRDSEFQETQFF.

This clonotype turned up a few times. V and J are TRBV20-1 and TRBJ2-7; D gene unclear. The CDR3 length is 14 residues. V lost 5 bases and J 2 bases, leaving 16 bases between the germline ends. Germline V gene data show CDR1 as DFQATT and CDR2 as SNEGSKA (reference sequence). This CDR3 reads CSALSQDQTYEQYF. The CDR3 DNA is TGCAGTGCTCTGAGCCAGGACCAAACCTACGAGCAGTACTTC.

V is TRBV6-1 and J is TRBJ2-3; weak D call: TRBD1 (5 bases). Looked up from germline, CDR1 is MNHNS and CDR2 is SASEGT. The CDR3 contains 13 residues. V lost 7 bases and J 2 bases, leaving 10 bases between the germline ends. The CDR3 coding sequence is TGTGCCAGCACTACGACAGCCACAGATACGCAGTATTTT. Protein sequence: CASTTTATDTQYF.